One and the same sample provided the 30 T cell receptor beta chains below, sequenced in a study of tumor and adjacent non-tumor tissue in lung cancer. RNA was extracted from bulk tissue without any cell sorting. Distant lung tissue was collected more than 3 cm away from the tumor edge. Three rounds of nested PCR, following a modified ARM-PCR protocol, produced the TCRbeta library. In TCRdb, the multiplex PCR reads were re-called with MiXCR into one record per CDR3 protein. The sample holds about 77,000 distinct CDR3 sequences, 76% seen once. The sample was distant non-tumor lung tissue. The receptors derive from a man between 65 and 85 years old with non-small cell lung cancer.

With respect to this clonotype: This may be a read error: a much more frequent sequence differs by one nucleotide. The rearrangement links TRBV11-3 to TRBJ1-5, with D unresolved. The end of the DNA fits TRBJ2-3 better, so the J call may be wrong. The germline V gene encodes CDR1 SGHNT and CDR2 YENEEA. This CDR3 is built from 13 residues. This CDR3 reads CASSFACNQPQYF. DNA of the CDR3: TGTGCCAGCAGCTTCGCGTGCAATCAGCCCCAGTATTTT.

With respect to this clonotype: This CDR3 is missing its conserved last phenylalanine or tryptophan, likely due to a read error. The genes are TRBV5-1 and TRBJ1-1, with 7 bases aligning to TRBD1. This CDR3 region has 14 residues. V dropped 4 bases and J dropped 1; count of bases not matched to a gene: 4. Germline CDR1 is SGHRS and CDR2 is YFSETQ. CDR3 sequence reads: CASSSGTENTEAFL. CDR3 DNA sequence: TGCGCCAGCAGCAGTGGGACAGAGAACACTGAAGCTTTCTTG.

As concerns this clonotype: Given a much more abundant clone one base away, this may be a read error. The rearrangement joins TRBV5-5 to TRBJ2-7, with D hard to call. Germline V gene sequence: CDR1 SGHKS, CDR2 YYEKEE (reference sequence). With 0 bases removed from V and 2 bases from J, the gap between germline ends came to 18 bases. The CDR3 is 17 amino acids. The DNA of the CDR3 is TGTGCCAGCAGCTTGGTATTTGGTAACTCTCTCACCTACGAGCAGTACTTC. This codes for CASSLVFGNSLTYEQYF.

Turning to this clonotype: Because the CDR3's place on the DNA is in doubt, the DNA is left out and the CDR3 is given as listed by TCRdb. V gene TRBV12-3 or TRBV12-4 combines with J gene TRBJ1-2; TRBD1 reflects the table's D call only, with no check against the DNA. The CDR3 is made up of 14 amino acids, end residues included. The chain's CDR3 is CVSRPGQVNYGCTF.

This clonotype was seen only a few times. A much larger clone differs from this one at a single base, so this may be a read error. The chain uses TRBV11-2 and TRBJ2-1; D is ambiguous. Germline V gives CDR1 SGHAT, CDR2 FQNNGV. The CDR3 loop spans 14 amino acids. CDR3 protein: CASSPQGQCNELFF. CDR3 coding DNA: TGTGCCAGCAGCCCCCAAGGGCAGTGCAATGAGCTGTTCTTC.

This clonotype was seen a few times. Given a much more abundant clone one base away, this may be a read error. CDR3 in DNA: TGTGCCAGCATCGGAGAGGGCAAGGAGCTGTTTTTT. It yields the protein CASIGEGKELFF. The rearrangement joins TRBV6-2 or TRBV6-3 to TRBJ2-2; tentative D call: TRBD2 (5 bases). The germline V gene encodes CDR1 MNHEY and CDR2 SVGEGT. Trimming removed 7 bases at V and 10 bases at J, with 13 bases between. The CDR3 has 12 residues.

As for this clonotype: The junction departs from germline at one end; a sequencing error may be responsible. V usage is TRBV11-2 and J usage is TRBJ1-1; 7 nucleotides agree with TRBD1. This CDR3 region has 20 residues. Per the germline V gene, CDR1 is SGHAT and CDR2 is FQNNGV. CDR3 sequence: CASSLTGLDLGDLLSTESFF. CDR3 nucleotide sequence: TGTGCCAGCAGCTTGACAGGGTTGGACCTTGGGGATTTATTGAGCACTGAATCTTTCTTT.

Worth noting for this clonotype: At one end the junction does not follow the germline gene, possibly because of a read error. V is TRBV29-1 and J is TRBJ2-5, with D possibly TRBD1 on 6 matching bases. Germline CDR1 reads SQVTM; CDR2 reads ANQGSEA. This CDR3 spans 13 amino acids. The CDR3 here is CSVGDRFQETQYF. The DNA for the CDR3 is TGCAGCGTAGGCGACAGGTTCCAAGAGACTCAGTATTTC.

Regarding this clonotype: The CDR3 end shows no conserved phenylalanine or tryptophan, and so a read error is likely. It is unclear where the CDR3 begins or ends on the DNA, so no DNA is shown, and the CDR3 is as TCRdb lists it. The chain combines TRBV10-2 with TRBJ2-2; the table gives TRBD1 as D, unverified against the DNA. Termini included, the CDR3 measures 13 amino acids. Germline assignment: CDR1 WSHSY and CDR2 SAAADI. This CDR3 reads CASSKQGAGEPFY.

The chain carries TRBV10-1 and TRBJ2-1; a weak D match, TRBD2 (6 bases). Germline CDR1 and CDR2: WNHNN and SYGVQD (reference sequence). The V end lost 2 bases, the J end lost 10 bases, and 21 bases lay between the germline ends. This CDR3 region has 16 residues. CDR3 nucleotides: TGCGCCAGCAGTGAGGAGGGTACGGGAGTAAAGGAGGAGCAGTTCTTC. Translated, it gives CASSEEGTGVKEEQFF.

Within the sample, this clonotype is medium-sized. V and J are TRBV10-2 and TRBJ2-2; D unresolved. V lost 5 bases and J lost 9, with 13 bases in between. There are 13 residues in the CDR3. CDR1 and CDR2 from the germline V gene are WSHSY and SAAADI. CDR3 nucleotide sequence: TGCGCCAGCAGTTCCGTCAGGAGTCGGGAGCTGTTTTTT. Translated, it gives CASSSVRSRELFF.

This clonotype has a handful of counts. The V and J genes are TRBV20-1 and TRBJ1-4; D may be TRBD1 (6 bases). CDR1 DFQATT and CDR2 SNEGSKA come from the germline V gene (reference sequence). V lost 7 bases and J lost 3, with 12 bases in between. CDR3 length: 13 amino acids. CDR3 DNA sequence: TGCAGTGTTACACAGGGTTCTAATGAAAAACTGTTTTTT. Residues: CSVTQGSNEKLFF.

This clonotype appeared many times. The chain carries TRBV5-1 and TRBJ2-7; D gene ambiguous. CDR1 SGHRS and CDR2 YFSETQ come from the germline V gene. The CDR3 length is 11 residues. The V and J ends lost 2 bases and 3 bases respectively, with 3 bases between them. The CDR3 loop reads CASSFGYEQYF. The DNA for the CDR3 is TGCGCCAGCAGCTTCGGCTACGAGCAGTACTTC.

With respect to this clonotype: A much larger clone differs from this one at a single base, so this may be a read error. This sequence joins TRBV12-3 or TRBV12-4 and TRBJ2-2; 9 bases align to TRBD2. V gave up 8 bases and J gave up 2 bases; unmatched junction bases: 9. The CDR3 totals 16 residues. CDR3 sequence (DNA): TGTGCCAGCGTAGTTAGCGGGGGCGCAAACACCGGGGAGCTGTTTTTT. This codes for CASVVSGGANTGELFF.

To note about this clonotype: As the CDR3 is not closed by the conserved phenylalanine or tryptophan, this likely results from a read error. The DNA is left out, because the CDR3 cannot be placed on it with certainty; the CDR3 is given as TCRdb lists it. This CDR3 reads CASRNRGPPIHS. This chain uses TRBV7-9 with TRBJ1-6; no check of the table's D call, TRBD1, against the DNA was made. CDR1 and CDR2 from the germline V gene are SEHNR and FQNEAQ (reference sequence). The CDR3 spans 12 residues, counting both ends.

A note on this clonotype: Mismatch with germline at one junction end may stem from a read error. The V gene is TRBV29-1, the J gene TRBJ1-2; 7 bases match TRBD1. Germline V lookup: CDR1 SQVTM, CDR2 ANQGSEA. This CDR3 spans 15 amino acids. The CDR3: CSEPGTERANNGYTF. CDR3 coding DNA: TGCAGCGAACCAGGGACAGAGCGAGCTAACAATGGCTACACCTTC.

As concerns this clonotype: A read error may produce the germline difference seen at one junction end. The CDR3 reads CATSQGAAYGYAF. The DNA of the CDR3 is TGCGCCACCAGCCAAGGGGCGGCATATGGCTACGCCTTC. The chain combines TRBV4-3 with TRBJ1-2, with D possibly TRBD1 on 5 matching bases. The CDR3 has 13 amino acids. CDR1 is LGHNA, CDR2 YSLEER, per germline.

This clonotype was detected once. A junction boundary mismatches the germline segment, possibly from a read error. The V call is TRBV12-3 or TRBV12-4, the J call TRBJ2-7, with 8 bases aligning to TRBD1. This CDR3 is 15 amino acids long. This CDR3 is CANSLHDRQGYEQYF. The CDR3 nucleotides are TGTGCCAACAGTTTACATGACCGACAGGGGTACGAGCAATACTTC.

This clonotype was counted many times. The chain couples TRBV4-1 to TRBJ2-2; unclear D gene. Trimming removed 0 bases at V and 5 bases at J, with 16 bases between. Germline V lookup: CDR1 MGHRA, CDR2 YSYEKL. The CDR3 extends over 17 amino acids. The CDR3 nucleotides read TGCGCCAGCAGCCAAGAGGGGAAGGGTTGGATGACCGGGGAGCTGTTTTTT. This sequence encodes CASSQEGKGWMTGELFF.

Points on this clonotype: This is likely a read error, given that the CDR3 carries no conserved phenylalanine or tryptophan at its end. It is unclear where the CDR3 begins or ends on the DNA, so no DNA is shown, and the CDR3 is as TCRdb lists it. The CDR3 region is CASSYSHRPANYGCTI. The chain carries TRBV6-5 and TRBJ1-2. Inclusive of both ends, the CDR3 amounts to 16 amino acids. Germline assignment: CDR1 MNHEY and CDR2 SVGAGI.

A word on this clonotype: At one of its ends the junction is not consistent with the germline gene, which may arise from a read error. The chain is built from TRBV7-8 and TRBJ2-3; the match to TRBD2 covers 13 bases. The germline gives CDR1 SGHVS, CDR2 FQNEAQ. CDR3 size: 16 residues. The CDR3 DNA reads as TGTGCCAGCAGCCCGAGGACTAGCGGGAGCATAGATACGCAGTATTTT. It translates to CASSPRTSGSIDTQYF.

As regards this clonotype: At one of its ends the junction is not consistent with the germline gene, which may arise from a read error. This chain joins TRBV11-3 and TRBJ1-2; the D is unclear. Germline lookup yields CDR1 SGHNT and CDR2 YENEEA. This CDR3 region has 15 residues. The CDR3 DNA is TGTGCCAGCACCTTAGAACACGGACGGACCTATGGTTACATCTTC. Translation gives CASTLEHGRTYGYIF.

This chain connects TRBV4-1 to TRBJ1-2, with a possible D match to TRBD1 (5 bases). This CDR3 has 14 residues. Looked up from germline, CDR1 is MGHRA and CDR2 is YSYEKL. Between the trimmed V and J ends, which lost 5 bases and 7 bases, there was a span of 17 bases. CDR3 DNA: TGCGCCAGCAGCTTGACAGAGGGCGCCCCTGGCTACACCTTC. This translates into CASSLTEGAPGYTF.

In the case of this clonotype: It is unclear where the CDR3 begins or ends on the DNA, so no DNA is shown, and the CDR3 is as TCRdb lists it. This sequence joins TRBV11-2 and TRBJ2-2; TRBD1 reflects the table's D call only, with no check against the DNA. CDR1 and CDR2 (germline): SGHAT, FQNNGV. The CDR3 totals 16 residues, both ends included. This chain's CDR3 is CASSLVGTGIAGVLFF.

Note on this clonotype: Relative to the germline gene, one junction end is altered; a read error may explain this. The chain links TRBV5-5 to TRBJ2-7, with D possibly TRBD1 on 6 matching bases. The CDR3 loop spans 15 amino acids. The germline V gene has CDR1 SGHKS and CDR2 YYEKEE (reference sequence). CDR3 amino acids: CTSSLAGTIAYEQYF. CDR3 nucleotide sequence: TGTACCAGTAGCTTGGCTGGGACAATTGCCTACGAGCAGTACTTC.

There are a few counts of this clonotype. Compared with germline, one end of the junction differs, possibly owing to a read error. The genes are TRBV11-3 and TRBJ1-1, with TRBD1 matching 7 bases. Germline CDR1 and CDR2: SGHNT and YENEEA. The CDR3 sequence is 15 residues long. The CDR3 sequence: CTSNLSQGGNTEAFF. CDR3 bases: TGTACCAGCAACTTAAGCCAGGGGGGAAATACTGAAGCTTTCTTT.

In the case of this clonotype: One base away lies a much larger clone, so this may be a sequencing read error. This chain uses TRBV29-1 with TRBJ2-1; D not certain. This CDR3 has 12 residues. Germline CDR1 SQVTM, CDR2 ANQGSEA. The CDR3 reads CSVEYLDNGQFF. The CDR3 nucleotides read TGCAGCGTGGAGTACTTAGACAATGGGCAGTTCTTC.

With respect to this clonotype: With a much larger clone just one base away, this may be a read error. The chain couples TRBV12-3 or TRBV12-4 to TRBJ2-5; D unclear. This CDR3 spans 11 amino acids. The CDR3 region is CVSSQKETQYF. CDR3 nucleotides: TGTGTCAGCAGCCAGAAAGAGACCCAGTACTTC.

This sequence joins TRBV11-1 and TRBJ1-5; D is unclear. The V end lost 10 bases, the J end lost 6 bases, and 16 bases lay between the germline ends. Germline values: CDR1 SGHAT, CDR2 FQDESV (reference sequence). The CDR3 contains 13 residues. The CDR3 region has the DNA TGTGCCACCTGTCAGGACTTGAGTCAGCCCCAGCATTTT. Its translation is CATCQDLSQPQHF. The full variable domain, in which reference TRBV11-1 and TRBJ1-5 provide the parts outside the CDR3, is EAEVAQSPRYKITEKSQAVAFWCDPISGHATLYWYRQILGQGPELLVQFQDESVVDDSQLPKDRFSAERLKGVDSTLKIQPAELGDSAMYLCATCQDLSQPQHFGDGTRLSIL.

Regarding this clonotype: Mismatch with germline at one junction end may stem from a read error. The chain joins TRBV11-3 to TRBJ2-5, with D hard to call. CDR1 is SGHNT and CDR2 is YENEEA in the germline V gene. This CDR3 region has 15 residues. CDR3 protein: CASSLMSSWAETQYF. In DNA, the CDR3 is TGTGCCAGTAGCTTAATGTCCTCATGGGCAGAGACCCAGTACTTC. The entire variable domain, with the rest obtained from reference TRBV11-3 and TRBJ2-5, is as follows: EAGVVQSPRYKIIEKKQPVAFWCNPISGHNTLYWYLQNLGQGPELLIRYENEEAVDDSQLPKDRFSAERLKGVDSTLKIQPAELGDSAVYLCASSLMSSWAETQYFGPGTRLLVL.